A single sample gave rise to the 25 T cell receptor beta chains below, sequenced in a study of technical replicates of blood from a few donors. Method: immunoSEQ multiplex PCR; TCRdb's copy keeps in-frame clones and lacks some. The sample includes tens of thousands of clones, nearly 98% of them seen just once. The specimen sequenced was T cells isolated from PBMCs. These receptors all stem from a human donor in good health.

The V call is TRBV10-3, the J call TRBJ2-7; TRBD2 matches at 13 bases. CDR1 ENHRY and CDR2 SYGVKD come from the germline V gene. The V and J ends lost 3 bases and 6 bases, in that order; junction bases with no gene match: 8. The CDR3 runs to 16 residues. In DNA, the CDR3 is TGTGCCATCAGTGACCGGACTAGCGGGAGTGGGAGCGAGCAGTACTTC. Protein product: CAISDRTSGSGSEQYF.

The chain joins TRBV25-1 to TRBJ1-6; 8 bases are shared with TRBD1. The CDR3 consists of 14 residues. V trimming: 6 bases; J trimming: 8 bases; junction bases outside the gene matches: 6. Germline CDR1 and CDR2: MGHDK and SYGVNS. The CDR3 here is CASSQTGADSPLHF. The CDR3 bases are TGTGCCAGCAGCCAGACAGGGGCAGATTCACCCCTCCACTTT.

The gene calls are TRBV6-5 and TRBJ2-1; the D gene is possibly TRBD2 (6 bases). The germline gives CDR1 MNHEY, CDR2 SVGAGI. The CDR3 has 12 residues. V shed 8 bases and J shed 6 bases, with 11 bases lying between them. The CDR3 DNA is TGTGCCAGCGCACGGGGGTCCAATGAGCAGTTCTTC. It yields the protein CASARGSNEQFF.

This sequence joins TRBV7-2 and TRBJ2-3, with D possibly matching TRBD2 (6 bases). The CDR3 sequence is 17 residues long. Germline assignment: CDR1 SGHTA and CDR2 FQGNSA. V was trimmed by 2 bases and J by 0 bases, leaving 15 bases between them. CDR3 in amino acids: CASSLRLVGSSTDTQYF. In DNA, the CDR3 is TGTGCCAGCAGCTTAAGACTAGTGGGTTCTAGCACAGATACGCAGTATTTT.

The V gene is TRBV6-6, the J gene TRBJ2-5; 7 nucleotides match TRBD1. Germline lookup yields CDR1 MNHNY and CDR2 SVGAGI (reference sequence). Germline trimming cut 5 bases from V and 4 bases from J; bases unmatched to any gene: 1. The CDR3 sequence is 12 residues long. The CDR3 DNA sequence: TGTGCCAGCAGTAACAGGGGAGAGACCCAGTACTTC. Its translation: CASSNRGETQYF.

The chain joins TRBV5-1 to TRBJ2-3; a possible D gene is TRBD1 (6 bases). CDR1 and CDR2 (germline): SGHRS, YFSETQ. CDR3 length: 14 residues. Trimming took 3 bases from V and 2 from J, leaving 10 bases between them. CDR3 bases: TGCGCCAGCAGCTGGGGACAACACACAGATACGCAGTATTTT. It specifies CASSWGQHTDTQYF.

V gene TRBV5-1 combines with J gene TRBJ2-7; 10 nucleotides agree with TRBD1. The CDR3 has 15 residues. Germline V lookup: CDR1 SGHRS, CDR2 YFSETQ. V shed 3 bases and J 2 bases; nucleotides not matched to a gene: 5. CDR3 sequence reads: CASSSGTGVTYEQYF. In DNA form, the CDR3 reads TGCGCCAGCAGCTCCGGGACAGGGGTAACCTACGAGCAGTACTTC.

The chain couples TRBV18 to TRBJ2-1; 8 bases match TRBD1. This CDR3 comprises 17 residues. After removal of 3 bases from V and 5 bases from J, the junction contained 12 bases not matched to a gene. Germline loops: CDR1 KGHSH, CDR2 LQKENI. CDR3 nucleotides: TGTGCCAGCTCACCCCCGAGGGGTCAGGGGGCAAACAATGAGCAGTTCTTC. It translates to CASSPPRGQGANNEQFF.

This chain connects TRBV27 to TRBJ2-2, with 7 bases fitting TRBD1. There are 16 residues in the CDR3. In germline, CDR1 is MNHEY, CDR2 SMNVEV (reference sequence). The V gene end was trimmed by 7 bases and the J gene end by 2 bases; junction bases not matched to a gene: 10. The CDR3 DNA sequence: TGTGCCAGCAAAACTGGGACAGCTGTAAACACCGGGGAGCTGTTTTTT. It translates to CASKTGTAVNTGELFF.

For this clone: Other DNA sequences from this sample encode an identical CDR3 as well. The gene calls are TRBV5-1 and TRBJ2-7; 8 bases are shared with TRBD1. V dropped 0 bases and J dropped 4; count of bases not matched to a gene: 3. This CDR3 is built from 14 residues. CDR1 is SGHRS, CDR2 YFSETQ, per germline. As DNA, the CDR3 is TGCGCCAGCAGCTTGGTTACAGGGGGTTACGAGCAGTACTTC. Translated, it gives CASSLVTGGYEQYF.

The V gene is TRBV27, the J gene TRBJ2-1, with 11 bases fitting TRBD2. Per the germline V gene, CDR1 is MNHEY and CDR2 is SMNVEV (reference sequence). Trimming took 5 bases from V and 1 from J; bases not matched to a gene: 4. The CDR3 is made up of 16 amino acids. The CDR3: CASSRRLAGSYNEQFF. CDR3 nucleotides: TGTGCCAGCAGTCGCCGACTAGCGGGATCCTACAATGAGCAGTTCTTC.

The sample holds one count of this clone. V is TRBV10-3 and J is TRBJ2-1; weak D call: TRBD2 (6 bases). CDR3 length: 15 residues. The germline V and J ends were trimmed by 11 bases and 1 base, with 18 bases remaining between them. The germline gives CDR1 ENHRY, CDR2 SYGVKD. The CDR3 coding sequence is TGTGCCGCCGACTCCGGGACTCAGTCCTACAATGAGCAGTTCTTC. Protein sequence: CAADSGTQSYNEQFF.

A word on this clone: One junction end disagrees with the germline gene, perhaps due to a read error. V is TRBV19 and J is TRBJ2-1, with TRBD2 as a possible D gene (7 bases). The germline gives CDR1 LNHDA, CDR2 SQIVND (reference sequence). The CDR3 loop spans 16 amino acids. The CDR3 DNA follows: TGTGCCGGTAGGGCAAGGGGGGGAGGAGCCTACAATGAGCAGTTCTTC. Translated: CAGRARGGGAYNEQFF.

This chain connects TRBV10-1 to TRBJ2-1; 10 bases fit TRBD2. This CDR3 spans 15 amino acids. The germline gives CDR1 WNHNN, CDR2 SYGVQD (reference sequence). The V and J ends lost 2 bases and 7 bases, in that order; junction bases with no gene match: 5. The CDR3 DNA follows: TGCGCCAGCAGTGAGGCTAGCGGGAGTAATAATGAGCAGTTCTTC. Its translation is CASSEASGSNNEQFF.

The chain combines TRBV29-1 with TRBJ2-7, with TRBD1 matching over 12 bases. The CDR3 contains 14 residues. The junction had 9 bases not matched to a gene; V was cut back by 7 bases and J by 5 bases. CDR1 SQVTM and CDR2 ANQGSEA come from the germline V gene. CDR3 in amino acids: CSAITGTGGHEQYF. The CDR3 DNA sequence: TGCAGCGCTATCACCGGGACAGGGGGCCACGAGCAGTACTTC.

The rearrangement uses TRBV6-1 and TRBJ2-7; D gene ambiguous. Trimming cost V 3 bases and J 3 bases, with 9 bases left between them. The CDR3 is 13 residues long. Germline CDR1 and CDR2: MNHNS and SASEGT. In DNA, the CDR3 is TGTGCCAGCAGTGACACAGAAGACTACGAGCAGTACTTC. Protein product: CASSDTEDYEQYF.

The chain is built from TRBV5-1 and TRBJ1-5; D is undetermined. With 4 bases removed from V and 5 bases from J, the gap between germline ends came to 13 bases. The CDR3 is made up of 14 amino acids. Germline assignment: CDR1 SGHRS and CDR2 YFSETQ. The DNA for the CDR3 is TGCGCCAGCAGCGTCGATTCCCTAGATCAGCCCCAGCATTTT. Translating it yields CASSVDSLDQPQHF. Drawing the rest from reference TRBV5-1 and TRBJ1-5, the complete variable domain is KAGVTQTPRYLIKTRGQQVTLSCSPISGHRSVSWYQQTPGQGLQFLFEYFSETQRNKGNFPGRFSGRQFSNSRSEMNVSTLELGDSALYLCASSVDSLDQPQHFGDGTRLSIL.

This chain links TRBV7-3 with TRBJ2-1; 9 bases align to TRBD1. Germline V gene sequence: CDR1 SGHTA, CDR2 FQGTGA. With 5 bases clipped from V and 6 bases from J, the junction kept 2 bases outside the gene matches. There are 13 residues in the CDR3. The CDR3 DNA sequence: TGTGCCAGCAGCGCGGACAGGGGCAATGAGCAGTTCTTC. This translates into CASSADRGNEQFF.

V gene TRBV18 combines with J gene TRBJ2-3; D is unclear. Germline loops: CDR1 KGHSH, CDR2 LQKENI. V lost 3 bases to trimming and J lost 2 bases, with 9 bases between them. The CDR3 is 14 amino acids. CDR3 amino acids: CASSPPSYTDTQYF. The CDR3 DNA follows: TGTGCCAGCTCACCGCCCTCCTACACAGATACGCAGTATTTT.

The chain uses TRBV6-5 and TRBJ1-4; 10 nucleotides align to TRBD1. V lost 6 bases and J lost 7; bases outside the gene matches: 5. CDR1 and CDR2 (germline): MNHEY, SVGAGI. There are 14 residues in the CDR3. CDR3 protein: CASRRQGAVEKLFF. The CDR3 nucleotides are TGTGCCAGCAGGCGACAGGGGGCAGTTGAAAAACTGTTTTTT.

This sequence joins TRBV5-1 and TRBJ2-5; 10 bases align to TRBD2. The V and J ends lost 0 bases and 3 bases, in that order; junction bases with no gene match: 5. The CDR3 extends over 16 amino acids. Germline values: CDR1 SGHRS, CDR2 YFSETQ. This CDR3 is CASSLVWTSGKETQYF. The DNA for the CDR3 is TGCGCCAGCAGCTTGGTTTGGACTAGCGGAAAAGAGACCCAGTACTTC.

The J gene is TRBJ2-1, the V gene TRBV6-6; 9 bases fit TRBD1. This CDR3 spans 15 amino acids. CDR1 is MNHNY and CDR2 is SVGAGI in the germline V gene (reference sequence). V shed 8 bases, J shed 4 bases, and the junction held 9 bases outside the gene matches. CDR3 sequence reads: CASGFGDRVYNEQFF. The CDR3 DNA reads as TGTGCCAGCGGTTTCGGGGACAGGGTTTACAATGAGCAGTTCTTC.

This chain links TRBV28 with TRBJ1-5; 12 bases fit TRBD1. The CDR3 covers 16 residues. Looked up from germline, CDR1 is MDHEN and CDR2 is SYDVKM. Trimming removed 6 bases from V and 5 bases from J; junction bases left unmatched: 8. DNA for the CDR3: TGTGCCAGCAGGATAGGGACAGGGGGCTTGTATCAGCCCCAGCATTTT. Its protein product is CASRIGTGGLYQPQHF.

This chain uses TRBV6-5 with TRBJ1-5; D is unresolved. The CDR3 has 13 amino acids. Germline lookup yields CDR1 MNHEY and CDR2 SVGAGI. Between the trimmed V and J ends, which lost 8 bases and 0 bases, there was a span of 8 bases. As DNA, the CDR3 is TGTGCCAGCCGTCAGTATAGCAATCAGCCCCAGCATTTT. It is translated as CASRQYSNQPQHF.

J is TRBJ1-3 and V is TRBV9; D is possibly TRBD1 (6 bases). In germline, CDR1 is SGDLS, CDR2 YYNGEE. Trimming shortened V by 0 bases and J by 2 bases, and 12 bases separated the two germline ends. The CDR3 is 16 residues long. CDR3: CASSVGTGLAGNTIYF. As DNA, the CDR3 is TGTGCCAGCAGCGTAGGAACAGGGTTGGCTGGAAACACCATATATTTT.